This T cell receptor beta chain was documented in a study of blood T cell repertoires in COVID-19. Background on the study: Italy, Spain and the United States were the sources of the convalescent and acute COVID-19 samples.

The V end lost 2 bases, the J end lost 2 bases, and 12 bases lay between the germline ends. This CDR3 has 15 amino acids. The germline V gene has CDR1 MNHNS and CDR2 SASEGT. In the original analysis: Amplification with reference gene primers provided the estimates of nucleated cell counts. Assay: immunoSEQ multiplex PCR; the TCRdb copy retains only in-frame clones and omits some. That table gives V, J and clone size, and the DNA gave D and trimming. Here the sample spans some 290,000 clones, around 92% being singletons. Seattle's cohort entered during active infection and was followed longitudinally. V gene TRBV6-1 combines with J gene TRBJ1-2; tentatively, D is TRBD1 (5 bases). The receptor comes from a woman aged 25 to 45 with COVID-19, enrolled during active disease. The sample was peripheral blood. CDR3 sequence (DNA): TGTGCCAGCAGTGAACCCGGGGGGACCAACTATGGCTACACCTTC. As protein: CASSEPGGTNYGYTF.